This T cell receptor beta chain was identified in a study of cytomegalovirus exposure and HLA in healthy donors. Study-wide results and caveats: In an earlier analysis, productive rearrangement rates for most beta V segments clustered near 87% or 30%. The later analysis indicated that the majority of CMV-associated TCR beta chains appeared HLA-restricted.

Note on this clone: Its antigen is currently unknown.

The germline CDR1 and CDR2 sequences are SGDLS and YYNGEE. This CDR3 is 16 amino acids long. Trimming took off 3 bases at V and 6 bases at J, with 22 bases between the two ends. Donors counted as nominally healthy when sampled, yet unrecorded immune exposures were likely. 13 Jbeta primers and 60 Vbeta primers were used for the PCR. Repertoires were generated with immunoSEQ multiplex PCR, while TCRdb's copy carries only in-frame clones and drops some. Recorded here are about 140,000 clones; the top ten clones represent about 2.2%. The sample comprised PBMCs. The V call is TRBV9, the J call TRBJ2-7, with D perhaps matching TRBD2 (5 bases). The TCR was taken from a young woman in good health and CMV-seronegative. CDR3 DNA sequence: TGTGCCAGCAGCGCCCTCGGTGAGGACTTTTCAGGCGAGCAGTACTTC. The encoded protein is CASSALGEDFSGEQYF.